This T cell receptor beta chain was obtained from a study of OX40 agonist ivuxolimab in advanced cancers. The protocol was immunoSEQ multiplex PCR, while the TCRdb copy is restricted to in-frame clones and leaves out a portion. The table records some 41,000 clones, over 80% of them present only once. There are 16 residues in the CDR3. Trimming left V 7 bases short and J 7 bases short, with 25 bases between. Germline values: CDR1 MDHEN, CDR2 SYDVKM. The J gene is TRBJ1-2, the V gene TRBV28; D perhaps matches TRBD1 (6 bases). The sequence was obtained from an adult with an advanced solid tumor such as melanoma, head and neck, liver or kidney cancer. This specimen consisted of CD4+ or CD8+ T cells sorted from blood, obtained in a trial of the OX40 agonist ivuxolimab. The CDR3 sequence: CASKNSGIGDRFGYTF. In DNA, the CDR3 is TGTGCCAGCAAAAATAGCGGGATAGGAGACAGGTTTGGCTACACCTTC.